The rows below give T cell receptor beta chains drawn from one sample of a study of shared clonotypes between healthy human individuals. Method: immunoSEQ multiplex PCR; TCRdb's copy keeps in-frame clones and lacks some. The repertoire consists of roughly 1,800,000 clones, with approximately 94% occurring once and the leading ten covering roughly 1.2%. The sample was naive CD8+ T cells sorted from blood. These receptors came from a young man in good health. The CDR3 runs from the conserved cysteine through the conserved F or W. Each record gives: J gene, CDR3 length, V gene, CDR3 protein.

>TRBJ1-1|11|TRBV5-1
CASSLGGEAFF
>TRBJ2-7|14|TRBV27
CASSLRDPDYEQYF
>TRBJ2-4|14|TRBV2
CASSDPGQGNIQYF
>TRBJ2-1|16|TRBV2
CASISREASETGEQFF
>TRBJ2-1|16|TRBV4-1
CASSPDPGTGDNEQFF
>TRBJ2-7|15|TRBV7-6
CASSSTQSGGYEQYF
>TRBJ2-1|16|TRBV4-3
CASSQDPGEGGNEQFF
>TRBJ1-1|15|TRBV5-1
CASSLEMGLNTEAFF
>TRBJ1-2|15|TRBV18
CASSPLDRVDYGYTF
>TRBJ2-7|13|TRBV27
CASSPYRAYEQYF
>TRBJ2-5|14|TRBV11-2
CASSSGDSMETQYF
>TRBJ2-1|12|TRBV9
CASSSDFNEQFF
>TRBJ2-1|15|TRBV19
CASSITGGAYNEQFF
>TRBJ2-7|16|TRBV7-2
CASSGAGSGGDYEQYF
>TRBJ1-1|16|TRBV7-9
CASSLVSIGDGQEAFF
>TRBJ2-7|13|TRBV4-1
CASSQTDTHEQYF
>TRBJ1-4|15|TRBV7-9
CASSSLTGFSEKLFF
>TRBJ2-7|14|TRBV7-6
CASSSGTESYEQYF
>TRBJ1-5|13|TRBV27
CASSDLGNQPQHF
>TRBJ2-7|14|TRBV19
CASSKASSSYEQYF
>TRBJ2-1|15|TRBV4-2
CASSPSLGVVDEQFF
>TRBJ1-1|13|TRBV4-1
CASSPGHLDEAFF
>TRBJ1-2|14|TRBV11-2
CASSLAGGAYGYTF
>TRBJ2-2|13|TRBV5-4
CASSLWNTGELFF
>TRBJ2-2|16|TRBV2
CASSDGLTGNTGELFF
>TRBJ1-1|16|TRBV10-2
CASSEFVGGAPTEAFF
>TRBJ1-1|14|TRBV4-1
CASSPRTGGTEAFF
>TRBJ1-5|18|TRBV28
CASSYNRALEGGNQPQHF
>TRBJ2-2|17|TRBV27
CASSLSAGAQGTGELFF
>TRBJ2-2|16|TRBV2
CASSEVGLAVTGELFF
>TRBJ1-2|17|TRBV25-1
CASSGWDKPPEVYGYTF
>TRBJ2-7|13|TRBV6-5
CASSYAGAYEQYF
>TRBJ2-7|15|TRBV9
CASSVDSSWAYEQYF
>TRBJ1-2|16|TRBV6-4
CASSTRAVSGLDGYTF
>TRBJ1-5|13|TRBV11-2
CASSLGSGQPQHF
>TRBJ1-2|13|TRBV6-5
CASSSEEDYGYTF
>TRBJ2-1|12|TRBV5-1
CASSLRYDEQFF
>TRBJ2-5|16|TRBV4-3
CASSQDQIGAQETQYF
>TRBJ1-4|13|TRBV6-6
CASSYSEDEKLFF
>TRBJ1-1|16|TRBV2
CASSEIWAGGPTEAFF
>TRBJ2-5|15|TRBV2
CASSETGQGVETQYF
>TRBJ1-2|13|TRBV6-1
CASSVAEAYGYTF
>TRBJ2-1|17|TRBV5-1
CASSFGTSGLGYNEQFF
>TRBJ1-1|11|TRBV29-1
CSAGTGAEAFF
>TRBJ2-7|14|TRBV6-1
CASTPQKLVHEQYF
>TRBJ2-7|17|TRBV27
CASSLSFGDSGSYEQYF
>TRBJ2-7|16|TRBV6-6
CASSLDRGGSSYEQYF
>TRBJ2-7|15|TRBV6-1
CASSEWTGTGYEQYF
>TRBJ1-1|13|TRBV9
CASSAQGGTEAFF
>TRBJ2-7|15|TRBV30
CAWSVFSGGADEQYF
>TRBJ2-7|14|TRBV9
CASSLGTLGYEQYF
>TRBJ1-1|14|TRBV13
CASSLGQGITEAFF